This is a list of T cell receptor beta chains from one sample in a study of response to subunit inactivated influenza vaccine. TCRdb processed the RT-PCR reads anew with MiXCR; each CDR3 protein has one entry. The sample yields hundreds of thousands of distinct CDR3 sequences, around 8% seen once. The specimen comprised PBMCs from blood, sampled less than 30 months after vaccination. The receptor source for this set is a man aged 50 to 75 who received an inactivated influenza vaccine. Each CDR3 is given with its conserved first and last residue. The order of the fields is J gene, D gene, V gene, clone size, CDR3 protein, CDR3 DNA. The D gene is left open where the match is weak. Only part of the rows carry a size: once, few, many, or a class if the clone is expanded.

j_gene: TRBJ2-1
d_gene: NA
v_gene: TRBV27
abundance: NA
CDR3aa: CASSLWRDNEQFF
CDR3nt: TGTGCCAGCAGTTTATGGAGGGACAATGAGCAGTTCTTC

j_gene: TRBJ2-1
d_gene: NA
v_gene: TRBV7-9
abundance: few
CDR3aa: CASSLGGTVFNEQFF
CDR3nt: TGTGCCAGCAGCTTAGGGGGGACTGTTTTCAATGAGCAGTTCTTC

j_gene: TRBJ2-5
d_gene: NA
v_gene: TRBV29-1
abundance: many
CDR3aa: CSVEAQDSLETQYF
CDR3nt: TGCAGCGTTGAAGCCCAGGATAGTTTGGAGACCCAGTACTTC

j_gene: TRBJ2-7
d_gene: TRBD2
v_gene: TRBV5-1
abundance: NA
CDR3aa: CASSLGGLALEQYF
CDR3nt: TGCGCCAGCAGCTTGGGGGGACTAGCGCTCGAGCAGTACTTC

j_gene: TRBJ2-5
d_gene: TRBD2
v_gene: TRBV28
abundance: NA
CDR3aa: CASSLSLAGTSGETQYF
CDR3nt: TGTGCCAGCAGTTTAAGTCTAGCGGGAACGTCTGGGGAGACCCAGTACTTC

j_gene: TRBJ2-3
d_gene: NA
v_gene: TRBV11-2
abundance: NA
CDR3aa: CASSLVTGATDTQYF
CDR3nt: TGTGCCAGCAGCTTAGTAACGGGGGCCACAGATACGCAGTATTTT

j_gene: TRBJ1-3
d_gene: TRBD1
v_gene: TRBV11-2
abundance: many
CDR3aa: CASSFFRDRFSGNTIYF
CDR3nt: TGTGCCAGCAGCTTCTTCCGGGACAGGTTCTCTGGAAACACCATATATTTT

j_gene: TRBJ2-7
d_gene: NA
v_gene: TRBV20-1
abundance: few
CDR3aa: CSARGNVDEQYF
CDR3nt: TGCAGTGCTAGAGGCAATGTCGACGAGCAGTACTTC

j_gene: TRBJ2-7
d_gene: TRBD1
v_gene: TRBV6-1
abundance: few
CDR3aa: CASARGQAYEQYF
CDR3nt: TGTGCCAGTGCGAGGGGACAGGCATACGAGCAGTACTTC

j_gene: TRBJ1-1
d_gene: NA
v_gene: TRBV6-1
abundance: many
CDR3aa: CASSELRQNTEAFF
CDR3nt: TGTGCCAGCAGTGAACTTCGGCAGAACACTGAAGCTTTCTTT

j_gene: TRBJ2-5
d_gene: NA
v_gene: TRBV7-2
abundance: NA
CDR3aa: CASSPLGYETQYF
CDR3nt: TGTGCCAGCAGCCCCCTCGGGTATGAGACCCAGTACTTC

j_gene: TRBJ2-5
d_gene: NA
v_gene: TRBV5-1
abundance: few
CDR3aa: CASHSGIQETQYF
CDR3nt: TGCGCCAGTCATTCAGGAATCCAAGAGACCCAGTACTTC

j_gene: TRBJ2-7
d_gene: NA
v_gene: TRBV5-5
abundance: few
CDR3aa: CASSPRHGRIDEQYF
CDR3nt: TGTGCCAGCAGCCCTCGCCACGGGCGGATAGACGAGCAGTACTTC

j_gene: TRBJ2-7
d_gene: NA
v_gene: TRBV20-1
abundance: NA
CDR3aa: CSASLTGIPYEQYF
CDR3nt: TGCAGTGCTAGCCTCACAGGGATCCCCTACGAGCAGTACTTC

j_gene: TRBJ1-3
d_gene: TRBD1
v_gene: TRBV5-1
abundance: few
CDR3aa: CASSLTGTGGSSGNTIYF
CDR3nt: TGCGCCAGCAGCTTAACCGGGACAGGAGGTTCCTCTGGAAACACCATATATTTT

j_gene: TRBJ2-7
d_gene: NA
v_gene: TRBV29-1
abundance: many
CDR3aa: CSVRRGRYEQYF
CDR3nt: TGCAGCGTTCGGAGGGGGCGGTACGAGCAGTACTTC

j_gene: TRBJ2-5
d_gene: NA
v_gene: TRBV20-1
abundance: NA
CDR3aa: CSASRAEQLETQYF
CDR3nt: TGCAGTGCTAGTCGGGCAGAACAACTGGAGACCCAGTACTTC

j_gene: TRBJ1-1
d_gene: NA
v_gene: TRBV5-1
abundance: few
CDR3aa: CASSYGQQNTEAFF
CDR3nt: TGCGCCAGCAGCTATGGACAGCAGAACACTGAAGCTTTCTTT

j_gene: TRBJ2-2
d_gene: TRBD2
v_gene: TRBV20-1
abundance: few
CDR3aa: CSARDSSGGPNTGELFF
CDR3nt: TGCAGTGCTAGAGATTCTAGCGGGGGGCCTAACACCGGGGAGCTGTTTTTT

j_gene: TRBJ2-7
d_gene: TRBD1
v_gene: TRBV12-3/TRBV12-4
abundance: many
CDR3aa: CASTPGPTGLYEQYF
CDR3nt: TGTGCCAGCACCCCGGGGCCGACAGGGCTCTACGAGCAGTACTTC

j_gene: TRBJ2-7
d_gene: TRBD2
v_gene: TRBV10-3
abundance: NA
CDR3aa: CAISDLRLAGVSYEQYF
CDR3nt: TGTGCCATCAGTGACCTTAGACTAGCGGGAGTGTCCTACGAGCAGTACTTC

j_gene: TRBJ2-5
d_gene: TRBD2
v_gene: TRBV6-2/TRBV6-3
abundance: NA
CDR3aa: CASTREGREGETQYF
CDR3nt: TGTGCCAGCACTAGGGAAGGCAGGGAGGGGGAGACCCAGTACTTC

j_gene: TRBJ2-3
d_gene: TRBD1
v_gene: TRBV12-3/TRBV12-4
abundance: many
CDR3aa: CASTRTGLLDTQYF
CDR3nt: TGTGCCAGCACCAGGACAGGGTTATTGGATACGCAGTATTTT

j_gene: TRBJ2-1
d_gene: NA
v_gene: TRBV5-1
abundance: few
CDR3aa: CASSFNLEEQFF
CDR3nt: TGCGCCAGCAGCTTTAACCTGGAGGAGCAGTTCTTC

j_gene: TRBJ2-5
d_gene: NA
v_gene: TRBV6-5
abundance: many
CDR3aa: CASSTTRETQYF
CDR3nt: TGTGCCAGCAGTACGACTAGGGAGACCCAGTACTTC

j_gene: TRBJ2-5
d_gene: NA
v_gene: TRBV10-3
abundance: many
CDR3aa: CAIGGREIQETQYF
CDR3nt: TGTGCCATCGGAGGCAGGGAGATTCAAGAGACCCAGTACTTC

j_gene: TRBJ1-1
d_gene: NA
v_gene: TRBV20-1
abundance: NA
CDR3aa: CSARPQRLNTEAFF
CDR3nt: TGCAGTGCTAGACCGCAGCGACTGAACACTGAAGCTTTCTTT

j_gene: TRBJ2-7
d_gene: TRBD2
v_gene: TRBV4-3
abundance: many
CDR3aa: CASSQYRTAGIYEQYF
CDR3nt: TGCGCCAGCAGCCAATACCGTACAGCGGGAATCTACGAGCAGTACTTC